Sequencing of this TCR beta chain was carried out in a study of blood T cells in healthy people across ages. Study-wide points: Per million T cells, TCR beta diversity dropped roughly linearly as age increased. For the donors, CMV status was unknown and possibly confounded expanded clonotype changes.

This clonotype was counted only a few times. Antigen unknown. Donors ranged from about 6 to 90 years old and were healthy Caucasians in Russia. The use of a sample-barcoded 5' primer and a J-beta primer mix characterized a second PCR of about 7 to 12 cycles. TCRdb ran MiXCR on the 5' RACE reads and lists one entry per CDR3 protein. The sample shows almost 550,000 distinct CDR3 sequences, approximately 25% of them seen only once. The same sample was also used in a study of T cells of mothers and their children. As that report states: Addition of sample barcodes and 2-4 random nucleotides occurred through the M1S primer of the second PCR.

This TCR came from a boy younger than 18 in good health. Sequenced: blood.

The CDR3 DNA follows: TGTGCCAGCACCACCGGGCAGAAAAACACTGAAGCTTTCTTT. It is translated as CASTTGQKNTEAFF. V usage is TRBV3-1 and J usage is TRBJ1-1; no definite D call. The CDR3 runs to 14 residues. CDR1 is LGHDT, CDR2 YNNKEL, per germline (reference sequence). The V end lost 7 bases, the J end lost 2 bases, and 14 bases lay between the germline ends.